The entry below gives a single TCR beta chain sequence along with its context. Antigen: not known. The data are from a study of STAT5B mutations in CD4+ large granular lymphocyte leukemia. The study, taken as a whole, reports: Without HLA matching, higher CD4+ than CD8+ T-LGLL clonality could reflect small sample size.

The assay was immunoSEQ multiplex PCR, and TCRdb's table has in-frame clones only and misses some. The sample includes 30,000 to 35,000 clones, around 90% of them seen just once. CDR1 PRHDT and CDR2 FYEKMQ come from the germline V gene (reference sequence). V dropped 2 bases and J dropped 5 bases, with 6 bases sitting between them. The CDR3 has 12 residues. V and J are TRBV13 and TRBJ1-1; D is unresolved. The receptor comes from a human donor in good health. Material: CD4+ T cells from blood buffy coats. Here the CDR3 reads CASSLRQTEAFF. CDR3 in DNA: TGTGCCAGCAGCTTAAGACAAACTGAAGCTTTCTTT.